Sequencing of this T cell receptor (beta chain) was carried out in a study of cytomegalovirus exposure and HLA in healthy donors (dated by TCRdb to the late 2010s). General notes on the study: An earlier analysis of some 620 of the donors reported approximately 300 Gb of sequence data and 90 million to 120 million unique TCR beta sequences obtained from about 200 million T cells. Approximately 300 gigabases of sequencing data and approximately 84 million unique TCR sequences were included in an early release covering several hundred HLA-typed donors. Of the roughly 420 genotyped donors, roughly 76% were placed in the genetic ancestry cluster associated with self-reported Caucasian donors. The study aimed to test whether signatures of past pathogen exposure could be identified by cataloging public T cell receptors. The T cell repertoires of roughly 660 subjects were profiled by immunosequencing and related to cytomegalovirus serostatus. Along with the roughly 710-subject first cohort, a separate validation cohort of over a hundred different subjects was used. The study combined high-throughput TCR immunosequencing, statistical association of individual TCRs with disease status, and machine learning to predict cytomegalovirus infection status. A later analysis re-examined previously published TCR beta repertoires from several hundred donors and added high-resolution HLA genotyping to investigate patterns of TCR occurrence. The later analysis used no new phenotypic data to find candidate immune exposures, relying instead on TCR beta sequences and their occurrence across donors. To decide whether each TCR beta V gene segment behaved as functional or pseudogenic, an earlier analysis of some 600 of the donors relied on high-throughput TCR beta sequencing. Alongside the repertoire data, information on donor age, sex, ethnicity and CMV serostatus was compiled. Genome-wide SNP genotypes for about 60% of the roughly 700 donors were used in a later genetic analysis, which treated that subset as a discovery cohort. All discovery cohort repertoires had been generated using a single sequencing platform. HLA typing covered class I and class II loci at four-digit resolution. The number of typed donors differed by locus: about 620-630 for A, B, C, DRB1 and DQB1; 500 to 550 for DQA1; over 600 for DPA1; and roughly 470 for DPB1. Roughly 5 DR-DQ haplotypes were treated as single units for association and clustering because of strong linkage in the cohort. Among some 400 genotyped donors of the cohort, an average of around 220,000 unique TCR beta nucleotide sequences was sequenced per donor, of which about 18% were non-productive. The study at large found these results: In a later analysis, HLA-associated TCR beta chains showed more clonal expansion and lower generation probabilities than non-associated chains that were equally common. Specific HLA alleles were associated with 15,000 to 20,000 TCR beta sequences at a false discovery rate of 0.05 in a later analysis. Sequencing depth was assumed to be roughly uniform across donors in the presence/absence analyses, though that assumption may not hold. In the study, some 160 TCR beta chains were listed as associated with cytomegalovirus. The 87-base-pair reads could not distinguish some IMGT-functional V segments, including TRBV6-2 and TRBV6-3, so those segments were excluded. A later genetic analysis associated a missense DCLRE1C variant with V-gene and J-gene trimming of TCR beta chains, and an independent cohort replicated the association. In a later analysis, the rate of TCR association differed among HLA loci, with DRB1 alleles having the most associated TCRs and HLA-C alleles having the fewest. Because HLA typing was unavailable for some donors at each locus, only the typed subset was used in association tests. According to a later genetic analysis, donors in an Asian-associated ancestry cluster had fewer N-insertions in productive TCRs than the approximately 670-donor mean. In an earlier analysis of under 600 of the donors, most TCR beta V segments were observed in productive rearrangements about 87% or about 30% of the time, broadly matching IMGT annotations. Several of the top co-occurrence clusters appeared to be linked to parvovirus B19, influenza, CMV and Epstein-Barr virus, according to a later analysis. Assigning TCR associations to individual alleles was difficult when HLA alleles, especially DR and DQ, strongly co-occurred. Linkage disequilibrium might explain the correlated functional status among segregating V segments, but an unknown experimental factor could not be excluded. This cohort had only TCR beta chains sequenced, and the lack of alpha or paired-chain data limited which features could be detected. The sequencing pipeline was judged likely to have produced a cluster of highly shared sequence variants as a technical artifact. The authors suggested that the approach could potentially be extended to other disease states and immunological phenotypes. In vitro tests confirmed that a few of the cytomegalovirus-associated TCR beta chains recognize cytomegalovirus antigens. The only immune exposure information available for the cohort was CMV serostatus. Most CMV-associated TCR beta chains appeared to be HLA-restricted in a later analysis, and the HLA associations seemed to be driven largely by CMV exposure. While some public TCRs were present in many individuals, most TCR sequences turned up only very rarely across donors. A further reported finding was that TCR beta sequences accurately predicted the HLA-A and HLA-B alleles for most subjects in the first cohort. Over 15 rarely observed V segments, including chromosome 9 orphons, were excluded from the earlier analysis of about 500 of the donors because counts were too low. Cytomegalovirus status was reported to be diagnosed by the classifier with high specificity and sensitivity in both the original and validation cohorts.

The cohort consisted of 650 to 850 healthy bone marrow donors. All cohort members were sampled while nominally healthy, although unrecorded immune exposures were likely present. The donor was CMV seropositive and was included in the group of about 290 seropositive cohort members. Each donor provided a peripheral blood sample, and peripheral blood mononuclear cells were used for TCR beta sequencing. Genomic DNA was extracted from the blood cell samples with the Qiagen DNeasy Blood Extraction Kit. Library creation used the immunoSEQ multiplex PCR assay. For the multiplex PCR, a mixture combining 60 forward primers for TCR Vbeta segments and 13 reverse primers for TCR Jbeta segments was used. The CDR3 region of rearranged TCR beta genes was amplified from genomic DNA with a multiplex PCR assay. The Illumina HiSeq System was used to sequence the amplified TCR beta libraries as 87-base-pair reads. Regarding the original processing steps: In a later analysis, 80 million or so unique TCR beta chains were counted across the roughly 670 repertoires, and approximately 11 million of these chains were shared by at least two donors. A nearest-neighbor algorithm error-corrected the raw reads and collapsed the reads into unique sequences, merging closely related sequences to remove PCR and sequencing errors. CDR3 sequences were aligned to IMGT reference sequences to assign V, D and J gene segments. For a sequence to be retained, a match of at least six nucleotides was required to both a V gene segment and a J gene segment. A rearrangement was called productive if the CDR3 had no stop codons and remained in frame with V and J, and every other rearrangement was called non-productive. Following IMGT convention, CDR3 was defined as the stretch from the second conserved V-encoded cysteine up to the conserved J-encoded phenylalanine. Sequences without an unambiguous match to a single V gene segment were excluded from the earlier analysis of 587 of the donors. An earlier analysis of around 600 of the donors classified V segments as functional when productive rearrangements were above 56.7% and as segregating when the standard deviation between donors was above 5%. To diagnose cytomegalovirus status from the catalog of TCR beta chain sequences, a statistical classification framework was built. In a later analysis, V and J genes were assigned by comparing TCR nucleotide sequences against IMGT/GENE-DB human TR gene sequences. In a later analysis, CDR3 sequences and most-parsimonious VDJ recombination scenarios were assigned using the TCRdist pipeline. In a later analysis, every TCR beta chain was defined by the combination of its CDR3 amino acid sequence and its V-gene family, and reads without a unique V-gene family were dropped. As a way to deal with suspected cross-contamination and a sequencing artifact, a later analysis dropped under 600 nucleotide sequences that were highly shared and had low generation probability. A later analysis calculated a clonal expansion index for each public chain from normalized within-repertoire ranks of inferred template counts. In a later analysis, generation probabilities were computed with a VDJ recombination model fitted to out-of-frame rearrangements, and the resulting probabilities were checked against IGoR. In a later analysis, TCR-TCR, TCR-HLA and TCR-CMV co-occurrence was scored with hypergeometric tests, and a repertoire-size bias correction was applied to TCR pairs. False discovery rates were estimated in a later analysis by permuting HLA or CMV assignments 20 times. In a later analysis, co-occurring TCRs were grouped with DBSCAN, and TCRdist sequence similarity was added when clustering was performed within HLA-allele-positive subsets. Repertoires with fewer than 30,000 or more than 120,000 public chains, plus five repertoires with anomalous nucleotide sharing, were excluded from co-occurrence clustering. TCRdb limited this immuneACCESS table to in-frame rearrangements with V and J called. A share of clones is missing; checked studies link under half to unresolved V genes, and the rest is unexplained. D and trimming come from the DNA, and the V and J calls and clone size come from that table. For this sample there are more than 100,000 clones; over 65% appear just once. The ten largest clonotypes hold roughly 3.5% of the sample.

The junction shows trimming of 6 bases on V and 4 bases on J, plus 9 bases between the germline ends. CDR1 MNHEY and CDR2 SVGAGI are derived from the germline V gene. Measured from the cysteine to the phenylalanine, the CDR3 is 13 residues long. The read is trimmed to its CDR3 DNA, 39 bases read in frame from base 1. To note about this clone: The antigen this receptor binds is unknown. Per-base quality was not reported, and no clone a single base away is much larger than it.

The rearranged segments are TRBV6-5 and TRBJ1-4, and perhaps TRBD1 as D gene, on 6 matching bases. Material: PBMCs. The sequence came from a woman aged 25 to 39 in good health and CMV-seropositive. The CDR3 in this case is CASSRTVNEKLFF. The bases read TGTGCCAGCAGCCGGACAGTTAATGAAAAACTGTTTTTT.